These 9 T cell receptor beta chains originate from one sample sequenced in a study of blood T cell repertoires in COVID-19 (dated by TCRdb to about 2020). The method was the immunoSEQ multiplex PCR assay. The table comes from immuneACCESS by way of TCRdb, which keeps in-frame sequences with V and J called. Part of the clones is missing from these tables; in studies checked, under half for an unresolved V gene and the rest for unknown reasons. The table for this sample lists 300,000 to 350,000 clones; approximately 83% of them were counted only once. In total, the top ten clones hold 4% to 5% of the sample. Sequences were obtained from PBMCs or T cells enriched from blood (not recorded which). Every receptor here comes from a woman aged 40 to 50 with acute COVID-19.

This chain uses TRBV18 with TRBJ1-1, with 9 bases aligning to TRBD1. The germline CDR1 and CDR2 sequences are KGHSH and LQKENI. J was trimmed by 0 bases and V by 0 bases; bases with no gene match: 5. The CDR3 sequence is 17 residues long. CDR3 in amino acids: CASSPPGQGPMNTEAFF. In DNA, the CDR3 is TGTGCCAGCTCACCACCGGGACAGGGCCCCATGAACACTGAAGCTTTCTTT.

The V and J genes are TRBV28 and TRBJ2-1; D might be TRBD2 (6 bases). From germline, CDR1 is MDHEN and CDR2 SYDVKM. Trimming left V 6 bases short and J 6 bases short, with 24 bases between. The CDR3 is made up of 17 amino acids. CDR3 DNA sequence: TGTGCCAGCAGCCGTATTATGGGTGTCGCGGGAAGCAATGAGCAGTTCTTC. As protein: CASSRIMGVAGSNEQFF.

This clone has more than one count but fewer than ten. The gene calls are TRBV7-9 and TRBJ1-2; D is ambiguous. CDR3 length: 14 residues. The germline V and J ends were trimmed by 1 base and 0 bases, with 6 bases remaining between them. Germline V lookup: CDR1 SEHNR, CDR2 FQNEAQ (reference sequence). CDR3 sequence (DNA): TGTGCCAGCAGCTTAGAAAGCTCTAACTATGGCTACACCTTC. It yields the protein CASSLESSNYGYTF. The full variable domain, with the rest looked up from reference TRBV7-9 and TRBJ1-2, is DTGVSQNPRHKITKRGQNVTFRCDPISEHNRLYWYRQTLGQGPEFLTYFQNEAQLEKSRLLSDRFSAERPKGSFSTLEIQRTEQGDSAMYLCASSLESSNYGYTFGSGTRLTVV.

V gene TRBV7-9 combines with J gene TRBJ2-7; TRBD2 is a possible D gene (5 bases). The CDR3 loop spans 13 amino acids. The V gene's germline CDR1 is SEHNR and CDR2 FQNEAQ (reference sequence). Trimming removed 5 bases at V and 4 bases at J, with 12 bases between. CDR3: CASSPKGAYEQYF. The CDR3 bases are TGTGCCAGCAGCCCAAAGGGAGCTTACGAGCAGTACTTC.

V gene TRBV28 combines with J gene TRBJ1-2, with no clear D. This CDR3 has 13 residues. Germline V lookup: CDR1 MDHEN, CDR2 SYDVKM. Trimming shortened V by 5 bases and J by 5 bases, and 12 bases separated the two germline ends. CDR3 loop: CASSPDPRYGYTF. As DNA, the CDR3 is TGTGCCAGCAGTCCCGACCCGAGGTATGGCTACACCTTC.

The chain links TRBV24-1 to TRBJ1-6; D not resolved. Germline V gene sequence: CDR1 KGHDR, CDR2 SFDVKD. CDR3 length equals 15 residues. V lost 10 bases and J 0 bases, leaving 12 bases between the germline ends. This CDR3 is CATQASSSYNSPLHF. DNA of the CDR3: TGTGCCACTCAGGCGTCCAGCTCCTATAATTCACCCCTCCACTTT.

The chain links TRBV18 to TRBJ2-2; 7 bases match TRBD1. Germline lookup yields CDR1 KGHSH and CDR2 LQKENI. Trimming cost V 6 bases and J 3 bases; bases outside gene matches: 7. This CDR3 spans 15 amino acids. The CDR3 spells CASSPGTADTGELFF. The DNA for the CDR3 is TGTGCCAGCTCTCCTGGGACAGCCGACACCGGGGAGCTGTTTTTT.

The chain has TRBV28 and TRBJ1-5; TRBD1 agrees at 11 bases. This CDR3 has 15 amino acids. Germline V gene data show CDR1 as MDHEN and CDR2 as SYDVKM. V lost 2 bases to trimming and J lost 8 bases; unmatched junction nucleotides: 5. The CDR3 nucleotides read TGTGCCAGCAGTTTAGGAGGACAGGGGGCAAAGCCCCAGCATTTT. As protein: CASSLGGQGAKPQHF.

CDR3 sequence (DNA): TGCGCCAGCGCCTCGGGGGGTGTGGGAAACATTCAGTACTTC. It is translated as CASASGGVGNIQYF. The J gene is TRBJ2-4, the V gene TRBV5-1, with 7 bases aligning to TRBD2. Germline-derived CDR1 and CDR2 are SGHRS and YFSETQ. Trimming removed 7 bases from V and 6 bases from J; junction bases left unmatched: 10. The CDR3 length is 14 residues.